Included here is one TCR beta chain sequence, with context. The antigen is unknown. One end of the junction fails to match germline, which may point to a read error. Study donors comprised healthy, HIV-negative adults devoid of recent acute infection or vaccination. It was into CD45RA+ naive and CD45RA-negative memory subsets that the CD4+ cells were split. In replicate PCRs of sorted subsets, about 200 ng DNA, approximately 30,000 T cell genomes, was used. This table comes from immunoSEQ multiplex PCR, and its TCRdb copy is limited to in-frame clones, with some not included. Of some 1.5 million clones listed, about 98% are singletons. The sample originates from a study of shared clonotypes between healthy human individuals. Study-level findings and limits: Read depth was anticipated to influence clonotype sharing among donors.

The CDR3 length is 12 residues. The germline CDR1 and CDR2 sequences are SNHLY and FYNNEI. The origin of this receptor is a man aged 25 to 40 in good health. Material: naive CD4+ T cells sorted from blood. Subset specified: CD45RA+ positively selected. V and J are TRBV2 and TRBJ1-5; D is ambiguous. In DNA, the CDR3 is TGTGCCAGCAGTGAAGGCAAACAGCCCCAGCATTTT. Its protein product is CASSEGKQPQHF.